Sequencing of this TCR beta chain was carried out in a study of cytomegalovirus exposure and HLA in healthy donors. Study-level findings and limits: In an earlier analysis, in approximately 570 donors, most V segments appeared productive either ~90% or ~30% of the time. What was likely a sequencing artifact was a cluster of highly shared sequence variants.

The CDR3 length is 15 residues. The germline V gene encodes CDR1 GTSNPN and CDR2 SVGIG (reference sequence). V was pared by 3 bases and J by 13 bases, with 27 bases between. Vbeta (60) and Jbeta (13) primers were used in the PCR. The protocol was immunoSEQ multiplex PCR, while the TCRdb copy is restricted to in-frame clones and leaves out a portion. Found here are about 150,000 clones, 70% to 85% of them singletons; the top ten hold under 8.5%. As concerns this clone: The antigen remains unidentified.

This clonotype was obtained from a woman between 50 and 59 years old in good health and CMV-seropositive. The sequencing input was PBMCs. This chain connects TRBV30 to TRBJ2-5, with D possibly matching TRBD2 (6 bases). The CDR3 DNA sequence: TGTGCCTGGAGCGGTAAGGGACCCCGCCGTGGAGGGTTGTACTTC. It encodes CAWSGKGPRRGGLYF. The full variable domain, with the rest looked up from reference TRBV30 and TRBJ2-5, is SQTIHQWPATLVQPVGSPLSLECTVEGTSNPNLYWYRQAAGRGLQLLFYSVGIGQISSEVPQNLSASRPQDRQFILSSKKLLLSDSGFYLCAWSGKGPRRGGLYFGPGTRLLVL.